These 5 T cell receptor beta chains came from one sample sequenced in a study of Graves' ophthalmopathy and Graves' hyperthyroidism. Scientists amplified the TCR beta CDR3 regions from RNA transcripts. The authors performed first-round RT-PCR with HTBI primers and then a second-round multiplex PCR. Each CDR3 protein is one row after TCRdb ran MiXCR on the multiplex PCR reads. Of approximately 1.2 million distinct CDR3 sequences in the sample, around a third were seen once. The material sequenced was peripheral blood or thyroid tissue (not recorded which). Receptors originate from an adult man with Graves' hyperthyroidism.

V usage is TRBV25-1 and J usage is TRBJ1-5, with a tentative D call TRBD1 (5 bases). V was shortened by 5 bases and J by 11 bases, with 19 bases between the two germline ends. This CDR3 region has 14 residues. Germline lookup yields CDR1 MGHDK and CDR2 SYGVNS. CDR3 loop: CASSSSGAGKTQHF. CDR3 nucleotide sequence: TGTGCCAGCAGTTCCAGTGGGGCCGGAAAGACCCAGCATTTT.

This clonotype appeared once. One base away lies a much larger clone, so this may be a sequencing read error. The chain recombines TRBV12-3 or TRBV12-4 with TRBJ2-5, with TRBD2 matching over 8 bases. The CDR3 is made up of 14 amino acids. The J segment lost 5 bases and the V segment lost 6 bases, leaving 8 bases of the junction unmatched. DNA of the CDR3: TGTGCCAGCAGAGCCGGGGCTAGCGGGGAGACCCAGTACTTC. Its protein product is CASRAGASGETQYF.

The gene calls are TRBV7-2 and TRBJ2-7; TRBD2 aligns across 7 bases. This CDR3 spans 16 amino acids. The V gene end was trimmed by 2 bases and the J gene end by 0 bases; junction bases not matched to a gene: 7. The germline V gene has CDR1 SGHTA and CDR2 FQGNSA. CDR3 DNA sequence: TGTGCCAGCAGCTTACGCTCTAGCGGAAGCTCCTACGAGCAGTACTTC. Its translation: CASSLRSSGSSYEQYF.

A few counts support this clonotype. V and J are TRBV5-1 and TRBJ2-7; D is unclear. Germline CDR1 and CDR2: SGHRS and YFSETQ. Deletions cut 0 bases from V and 5 bases from J, with 6 bases between. CDR3 size: 12 residues. DNA of the CDR3: TGCGCCAGCAGCTTGGCTTCCCACGAGCAGTACTTC. Translating it yields CASSLASHEQYF.

Comments on this clonotype: Just one base apart from a much larger clone, this may be a read error. The conserved phenylalanine or tryptophan normally closing the CDR3 is absent here, so this likely arose from a read error. The rearrangement links TRBV7-3 to TRBJ2-7; 8 bases map to TRBD2. Trimming took 3 bases from V and 2 from J; bases not matched to a gene: 9. This CDR3 spans 16 amino acids. CDR1 and CDR2 from the germline V gene are SGHTA and FQGTGA. CDR3: CASSFRGGLSPYEQYS. DNA of the CDR3: TGTGCCAGCAGCTTCCGCGGGGGGCTCTCCCCCTACGAGCAGTACTCC.